These 26 T cell receptor beta chains were sequenced from one sample in a study of blood T cells in healthy people across ages. Together with a sample-barcoded 5' primer, a J-beta primer mix was included in a second PCR lasting about 7 to 11 cycles. MiXCR was run by TCRdb on the 5' RACE reads, yielding one entry per CDR3 protein. The table lists 1.5 million or so distinct CDR3 sequences, around 39% of them singletons. Sequencing was carried out using blood. These receptors were collected from a woman aged 18-30 years in good health.

The rearrangement uses TRBV12-3 or TRBV12-4 and TRBJ2-3; 8 nucleotides agree with TRBD2. V lost 6 bases, J lost 0 bases, and 8 bases stayed unmatched. CDR3 size: 16 residues. The chain's CDR3 is CASSLRGGRSTDTQYF. The CDR3 DNA is TGTGCCAGCAGCCTCCGTGGCGGGAGGAGCACAGATACGCAGTATTTT.

The rearrangement joins TRBV12-3 or TRBV12-4 to TRBJ1-2; D perhaps matches TRBD1 (6 bases). Trimming shortened V by 2 bases and J by 3 bases, and 10 bases separated the two germline ends. The CDR3 totals 14 residues. The CDR3 spells CASSLSGVDYGYTF. CDR3 DNA: TGTGCCAGCAGTTTATCAGGGGTGGACTATGGCTACACCTTC.

The chain uses TRBV10-1 and TRBJ2-1, with D possibly being TRBD2 (6 bases). Germline CDR1 reads WNHNN; CDR2 reads SYGVQD (reference sequence). The V end lost 10 bases, the J end lost 5 bases, and 12 bases lay between the germline ends. The CDR3 extends over 12 amino acids. The CDR3 DNA reads as TGCGCCATCCGGGGGATGGACAATGAGCAGTTCTTC. It translates to CAIRGMDNEQFF.

The chain is built from TRBV2 and TRBJ1-5, with D maybe TRBD1 (5 bases). The CDR3 sequence is 14 residues long. CDR1 is SNHLY and CDR2 is FYNNEI in the germline V gene. The ends were cut back, 4 bases at V and 2 bases at J, with 9 bases in the middle. The CDR3 sequence is CASSGPGGNQPQHF. The DNA for the CDR3 is TGTGCCAGCAGTGGACCGGGGGGCAATCAGCCCCAGCATTTT. Full variable domain (rest looked up from reference TRBV2 and TRBJ1-5): EPEVTQTPSHQVTQMGQEVILRCVPISNHLYFYWYRQILGQKVEFLVSFYNNEISEKSEIFDDQFSVERPDGSNFTLKIRSTKLEDSAMYFCASSGPGGNQPQHFGDGTRLSIL.

Here the CDR3 DNA reads TGTGCCAAACTAGCGGGAGGGAGCAATGAGCAGTTCTTC. This codes for CAKLAGGSNEQFF. This rearrangement joins TRBV7-9 to TRBJ2-1; 13 bases are shared with TRBD2. Trimming took 10 bases from V and 6 from J; bases not matched to a gene: 3. Germline lookup yields CDR1 SEHNR and CDR2 FQNEAQ (reference sequence). The CDR3 is made up of 13 amino acids.

As to this clonotype: Germline and junction disagree at one end, which may indicate a read error. The chain uses TRBV7-2 and TRBJ2-7; TRBD1 is a possible D gene (5 bases). Germline V gene sequence: CDR1 SGHTA, CDR2 FQGNSA. There are 13 residues in the CDR3. This CDR3 reads CAGSPRVGYEQYF. DNA for the CDR3: TGTGCCGGCAGCCCCAGGGTCGGCTACGAGCAGTACTTC.

This clonotype showed up just a few times. The V gene is TRBV4-1, the J gene TRBJ2-1; possible D gene TRBD2, 5 bases. The DNA end favors TRBJ2-7, so the J call may be wrong. The germline CDR1 and CDR2 sequences are MGHRA and YSYEKL. The CDR3 has 16 residues. The DNA for the CDR3 is TGCGCCAGCAGTCCCCGGGGTGCGAGCTCCTACAATGAGCAGTACTTC. Its protein product is CASSPRGASSYNEQYF.

This clonotype was seen a handful of times. The chain recombines TRBV10-3 with TRBJ1-4; D is unclear. The V end lost 8 bases, the J end lost 7 bases, and 14 bases lay between the germline ends. The CDR3 extends over 13 amino acids. From germline, CDR1 is ENHRY and CDR2 SYGVKD. The CDR3 is CAIGAGGLEKLFF. The CDR3 coding sequence is TGTGCCATCGGTGCCGGAGGGCTTGAAAAACTGTTTTTT.

This clonotype has more than one count but fewer than ten. The V call is TRBV25-1, the J call TRBJ2-5, with TRBD1 matching 8 bases. From germline, CDR1 is MGHDK and CDR2 SYGVNS. J was trimmed by 4 bases and V by 6 bases; bases with no gene match: 7. The CDR3 contains 14 residues. Here the CDR3 reads CASRAFGTGETQYF. CDR3 bases: TGTGCCAGCAGGGCTTTCGGGACAGGAGAGACCCAGTACTTC.

This chain uses TRBV7-9 with TRBJ2-6; 11 bases are shared with TRBD1. Germline values: CDR1 SEHNR, CDR2 FQNEAQ (reference sequence). This CDR3 is 17 amino acids long. After removal of 4 bases from V and 1 base from J, the junction contained 3 bases not matched to a gene. This CDR3 reads CASSYGQGASGANVLTF. The CDR3 bases are TGTGCCAGCAGCTATGGACAGGGGGCATCTGGGGCCAACGTCCTGACTTTC. Combining the CDR3 with reference TRBV7-9 and TRBJ2-6 gives the whole variable domain DTGVSQNPRHKITKRGQNVTFRCDPISEHNRLYWYRQTLGQGPEFLTYFQNEAQLEKSRLLSDRFSAERPKGSFSTLEIQRTEQGDSAMYLCASSYGQGASGANVLTFGAGSRLTVL.

The genes are TRBV27 and TRBJ2-5; a possible D gene is TRBD1 (5 bases). The DNA end is a closer match to TRBJ2-7, so the J assignment may be wrong. Looked up from germline, CDR1 is MNHEY and CDR2 is SMNVEV (reference sequence). The CDR3 loop spans 13 amino acids. CDR3 loop: CASASGPAYEQYF. The CDR3 DNA reads TGTGCCAGCGCATCAGGGCCGGCCTACGAGCAGTACTTC.

This clonotype was counted between two and nine times. This rearrangement joins TRBV27 to TRBJ2-7; the match to TRBD2 covers 10 bases. V lost 8 bases and J lost 5; bases outside the gene matches: 9. This CDR3 is 14 amino acids long. Germline-derived CDR1 and CDR2 are MNHEY and SMNVEV (reference sequence). The DNA for the CDR3 is TGTGCCAGCCGTGCCGGACTAGCGGTCCACGAGCAGTACTTC. Translating gives CASRAGLAVHEQYF.

This clonotype was counted only a few times. This chain connects TRBV20-1 to TRBJ2-3, with 16 bases identical to TRBD2. The CDR3 runs to 18 residues. Trimming removed 3 bases from V and 0 bases from J; junction bases left unmatched: 6. In germline, CDR1 is DFQATT, CDR2 SNEGSKA (reference sequence). This chain's CDR3 is CSARGPGLAGGSTDTQYF. The CDR3 bases are TGCAGTGCTAGGGGGCCGGGACTAGCGGGGGGGAGCACAGATACGCAGTATTTT.

V is TRBV20-1 and J is TRBJ2-6, with D uncertain. CDR1 is DFQATT and CDR2 is SNEGSKA in the germline V gene (reference sequence). Trimming pared 5 bases from V and 6 bases from J, leaving 5 bases between. This CDR3 spans 11 amino acids. The CDR3 region is CSAGTANVLTF. The CDR3 nucleotides are TGCAGTGCTGGTACGGCCAACGTCCTGACTTTC.

This clonotype has only a few counts. A much larger clone differs by one base, so this may be a read error. V gene TRBV6-4 combines with J gene TRBJ2-1; D unresolved. The CDR3 covers 11 residues. Trimming left V 0 bases short and J 7 bases short, with 1 base between. The germline CDR1 and CDR2 sequences are MRHNA and SNTAGT. DNA for the CDR3: TGTGCCAGCAGTGACTCGAATGAGCAGTTCTTC. The encoded protein is CASSDSNEQFF.

The chain is built from TRBV6-5 and TRBJ1-5, with D perhaps TRBD1 (5 bases). Germline V CDR1 and CDR2: MNHEY, SVGAGI. This CDR3 comprises 13 residues. The ends were cut back, 10 bases at V and 4 bases at J, with 14 bases in the middle. As DNA, the CDR3 is TGTGCCACCCGTGGCAGGGAAAATCAGCCCCAGCATTTT. Residues: CATRGRENQPQHF.

There are a few counts of this clonotype. The genes are TRBV5-1 and TRBJ2-3; D is uncertain. The CDR3 contains 15 residues. Trimming pared 5 bases from V and 3 bases from J, leaving 16 bases between. From germline, CDR1 is SGHRS and CDR2 YFSETQ. CDR3 sequence (DNA): TGCGCCAGCAGGATTCTCGACCTCCCAACAGATACGCAGTATTTT. Translation: CASRILDLPTDTQYF.

V is TRBV12-3 or TRBV12-4 and J is TRBJ2-7, with D possibly matching TRBD2 (5 bases). The ends were cut back, 5 bases at V and 2 bases at J, with 10 bases in the middle. This CDR3 has 13 residues. CDR3: CASSTSSPYEQYF. In DNA form, the CDR3 reads TGTGCCAGCAGTACGTCTAGCCCCTACGAGCAGTACTTC.

This clonotype occurred a few times. The chain joins TRBV10-3 to TRBJ1-1; tentatively, D is TRBD1 (5 bases). V lost 0 bases to trimming and J lost 1 base, with 9 bases between them. This CDR3 region has 15 residues. The germline CDR1 and CDR2 sequences are ENHRY and SYGVKD. The CDR3 sequence is CAISESGRKNTEAFF. For the CDR3, the DNA is TGTGCCATCAGTGAGTCGGGACGGAAGAACACTGAAGCTTTCTTT.

This CDR3 reads CASSLIPTVRLIHEQFF. The CDR3, as DNA: TGTGCCAGCAGCTTGATCCCCACAGTCAGACTCATACATGAGCAGTTCTTC. The chain couples TRBV7-3 to TRBJ2-1; D ambiguous. Germline V gives CDR1 SGHTA, CDR2 FQGTGA. The CDR3 has 17 residues. Trimming removed 3 bases from V and 8 bases from J, with 23 bases in between.

Only one count was recorded for this clonotype. The chain employs TRBV6-5 and TRBJ2-7; D remains unclear. Germline assignment: CDR1 MNHEY and CDR2 SVGAGI. Trimming took 6 bases from V and 7 from J, leaving 10 bases between them. This CDR3 contains 11 residues. The CDR3, as DNA: TGTGCCAGCAGAGACTCCATAGAGCAGTACTTC. Protein sequence: CASRDSIEQYF.

Only a few counts were recorded for this clonotype. The chain uses TRBV27 and TRBJ2-7, with 11 bases identical to TRBD2. The V gene's germline CDR1 is MNHEY and CDR2 SMNVEV (reference sequence). The CDR3 loop spans 15 amino acids. V lost 1 base, J lost 3 bases, and 2 bases stayed unmatched. The CDR3 region is CASSLFTSGGYEQYF. The CDR3 DNA sequence: TGTGCCAGCAGTTTATTTACTAGCGGGGGCTACGAGCAGTACTTC.

The chain uses TRBV2 and TRBJ2-1; 8 bases map to TRBD2. CDR3 size: 15 residues. V shed 4 bases, J shed 4 bases, and the junction held 6 bases outside the gene matches. Germline CDR1 reads SNHLY; CDR2 reads FYNNEI. The CDR3 here is CASSGELAEYNEQFF. As DNA, the CDR3 is TGTGCCAGCAGTGGCGAACTAGCGGAATACAATGAGCAGTTCTTC.

This clonotype was seen a few times. The genes are TRBV11-2 and TRBJ2-7; tentative D call: TRBD1 (5 bases). Between the trimmed V and J ends, which lost 5 bases and 2 bases, there was a span of 10 bases. The germline gives CDR1 SGHAT, CDR2 FQNNGV. The CDR3 spans 13 residues. CDR3 nucleotides: TGTGCCAGCAGCCTAATGGGGCCCTACGAGCAGTACTTC. This gives the protein CASSLMGPYEQYF.

J is TRBJ1-1 and V is TRBV21-1. TRBV21-1 corresponds to a pseudogene. This CDR3 spans 12 amino acids. This CDR3 is CALRGGSTEAFF. The CDR3 DNA reads as TGTGCCCTCCGCGGCGGGAGCACTGAAGCTTTCTTT.

CDR3: CASSLAGARYNEQFF. In DNA, the CDR3 is TGTGCCAGCAGCTTAGCGGGAGCGCGATACAATGAGCAGTTCTTC. The rearrangement uses TRBV7-2 and TRBJ2-1; tentatively, D is TRBD2 (5 bases). Germline lookup yields CDR1 SGHTA and CDR2 FQGNSA. This CDR3 spans 15 amino acids. The V gene lost 0 bases and the J gene lost 4 bases, with 10 bases spanning the gap.